This TCR beta chain was observed in a study of neurological immune-mediated disorders. Overall study results and limits: No expanded-clone CDR3 amino acid sequence recurred across subjects, suggesting private TCR-beta repertoires. When grouped phylogenetically, the repertoires of 18 of the 34 multiple sclerosis patients fell together in one related-CDR3 cluster, which is a possible signature.

This clonotype came up many times. The antigen is undetermined. The team produced cDNA through 5'RACE using 10-nucleotide random UMIs. Every sequencing run gave over 180 million TCR-beta sequences, taken from 15-18 subjects. TCRdb fed the 5' RACE reads into MiXCR, producing one record per CDR3 protein. The sample has tens of thousands of distinct CDR3 sequences; 2% to 2.5% are singletons. With 4 bases removed from V and 4 bases from J, the gap between germline ends came to 7 bases. CDR3 length: 13 residues. Germline values: CDR1 WNHNN, CDR2 SYGVQD (reference sequence). Sequenced material: PBMCs. The chain links TRBV10-1 to TRBJ2-2; D unclear. The TCR was taken from a man between 50 and 59 years old with multiple sclerosis. The CDR3 protein is CASSGSRTGELFF. In DNA form, the CDR3 reads TGCGCCAGCAGTGGGTCGCGCACCGGGGAGCTGTTTTTT.